One sample yielded the 17 T cell receptor beta chains listed below, sequenced in a study of T cell repertoires in cytomegalovirus infection. TCRdb independently ran MiXCR on the reads; one entry per CDR3 protein. The sample has a few hundred thousand distinct CDR3 sequences; over 7.5% are singletons. Sequences were obtained from PBMCs. All receptors derive from a human donor in good health (CMV status not recorded). Some clones in this sample may be carry-over from other donors' samples.

The CDR3 DNA follows: TGTGCCAGCAGTTGGGGGACCGCGGACCTCGGAAAACTGTTTTTT. It translates to CASSWGTADLGKLFF. V usage is TRBV6-6 and J usage is TRBJ1-4, with TRBD1 as a possible D gene (5 bases). Trimming pared 4 bases from V and 10 bases from J, leaving 19 bases between. This CDR3 contains 15 residues. The germline CDR1 and CDR2 sequences are MNHNY and SVGAGI (reference sequence).

Of note for this clonotype: This could be a read error, since a much larger clone is one nucleotide away. The CDR3 nucleotides read TGTGCCAGCAGCGGTCCGGGACAGGACTTTAACTGGGTCTTGTGTGGGGTCACAGATACGCAGTATTTT. It encodes CASSGPGQDFNWVLCGVTDTQYF. The chain links TRBV7-6 to TRBJ2-3; 8 bases match TRBD1. Germline lookup yields CDR1 SGHVS and CDR2 FNYEAQ. This CDR3 contains 23 residues. The V gene end was trimmed by 5 bases and the J gene end by 2 bases; junction bases not matched to a gene: 30.

This clonotype was counted only a few times. The chain couples TRBV19 to TRBJ1-1; perhaps TRBD1 as D (6 bases). The germline V and J ends were trimmed by 4 bases and 1 base, with 16 bases remaining between them. Per the germline V gene, CDR1 is LNHDA and CDR2 is SQIVND (reference sequence). The CDR3 is made up of 16 amino acids. This chain's CDR3 is CASSKIQGIPNTEAFF. Written as DNA, the CDR3 is TGTGCCAGTAGTAAAATCCAGGGGATCCCGAACACTGAAGCTTTCTTT.

This clonotype occurred a few times. The chain is built from TRBV5-5 and TRBJ1-2, with D perhaps matching TRBD1 (6 bases). The V gene's germline CDR1 is SGHKS and CDR2 YYEKEE (reference sequence). The CDR3 is 14 amino acids. The V end lost 2 bases, the J end lost 4 bases, and 12 bases lay between the germline ends. The CDR3 DNA follows: TGTGCCAGCAGCTTCAGGCCGGGGGCCTATGGCTACACCTTC. Residues: CASSFRPGAYGYTF.

This chain joins TRBV20-1 and TRBJ1-2; the D gene is possibly TRBD1 (5 bases). The CDR3 sequence is 12 residues long. The germline V gene encodes CDR1 DFQATT and CDR2 SNEGSKA (reference sequence). Trimming left V 0 bases short and J 8 bases short, with 10 bases between. The CDR3 is CSARDYRRGYTF. For the CDR3, the DNA is TGCAGTGCTAGAGACTACAGGAGGGGCTACACCTTC.

This clonotype was recorded a few times. This chain uses TRBV4-2 with TRBJ1-2; D possibly corresponds to TRBD1 (5 bases). This CDR3 comprises 13 residues. The ends were cut back, 1 base at V and 8 bases at J, with 11 bases in the middle. CDR1 and CDR2 from the germline V gene are LGHNA and YNFKEQ. The CDR3 coding sequence is TGTGCCAGCAGCCAAGGGACCCAGGGCGGCTACACCTTC. Translated: CASSQGTQGGYTF.

This clonotype was picked up many times. V usage is TRBV23-1 and J usage is TRBJ2-7, with no clear D. TRBV23-1 is marked as an open reading frame, function uncertain. The CDR3 length is 14 residues. Trimming removed 3 bases from V and 2 bases from J, with 11 bases in between. The CDR3 nucleotides read TGCGCCAGCAGTCATTACGTCGCCACCTACGAGCAGTACTTC. It specifies CASSHYVATYEQYF.

This clonotype was observed a handful of times. The chain has TRBV12-3 or TRBV12-4 and TRBJ2-7; D is perhaps TRBD1 or TRBD2 (6 bases each). Deletions cut 3 bases from V and 5 bases from J, with 11 bases between. The CDR3 totals 13 residues. The CDR3 loop reads CASSLRGEDEQYF. CDR3 DNA sequence: TGTGCCAGCAGTTTGAGGGGGGAGGACGAGCAGTACTTC.

The V and J genes are TRBV7-9 and TRBJ2-1; no firm D call. CDR3 length equals 11 residues. V was pared by 5 bases and J by 8 bases, with 7 bases between. CDR1 is SEHNR, CDR2 FQNEAQ, per germline (reference sequence). This CDR3 is CASSQSYEQFF. The CDR3 bases are TGTGCCAGCAGCCAAAGTTATGAGCAGTTCTTC. Combining the CDR3 with reference TRBV7-9 and TRBJ2-1 gives the whole variable domain DTGVSQNPRHKITKRGQNVTFRCDPISEHNRLYWYRQTLGQGPEFLTYFQNEAQLEKSRLLSDRFSAERPKGSFSTLEIQRTEQGDSAMYLCASSQSYEQFFGPGTRLTVL.

This clonotype was detected ten times or more. The CDR3 region is CASSAYTEAFF. The CDR3 DNA is TGCGCCAGCAGTGCTTATACTGAAGCTTTCTTT. The gene calls are TRBV10-2 and TRBJ1-1; no definite D call. Germline CDR1 WSHSY, CDR2 SAAADI. Trimming removed 4 bases from V and 5 bases from J, with 5 bases in between. There are 11 residues in the CDR3.

Many counts were recorded for this clonotype. This chain's CDR3 is CAILLGPYYSDEQYF. As DNA, the CDR3 is TGTGCCATCCTTCTCGGGCCGTACTATTCAGACGAGCAGTACTTC. The rearrangement links TRBV25-1 to TRBJ2-7; D ambiguous. This CDR3 spans 15 amino acids. With 10 bases removed from V and 5 bases from J, the gap between germline ends came to 24 bases. CDR1 is MGHDK and CDR2 is SYGVNS in the germline V gene.

This clonotype was counted a few times. The chain couples TRBV29-1 to TRBJ2-7; perhaps TRBD2 as D (6 bases). CDR3 length: 14 residues. Germline lookup yields CDR1 SQVTM and CDR2 ANQGSEA. Trimming stripped 4 bases from V and 4 bases from J, with 17 bases between. The CDR3 loop reads CSVAGTGSGYEQYF. The CDR3 nucleotides are TGCAGCGTTGCCGGGACTGGCAGTGGTTACGAGCAGTACTTC.

This chain joins TRBV11-2 and TRBJ2-2; D ambiguous. Per the germline V gene, CDR1 is SGHAT and CDR2 is FQNNGV. V was shortened by 5 bases and J by 1 base, with 14 bases between the two germline ends. The CDR3 spans 16 residues. The CDR3 here is CASSPSPAMNTGELFF. The CDR3 DNA is TGTGCCAGCAGCCCATCGCCAGCTATGAACACCGGGGAGCTGTTTTTT. The complete variable domain, with remaining parts taken from reference TRBV11-2 and TRBJ2-2, reads EAGVAQSPRYKIIEKRQSVAFWCNPISGHATLYWYQQILGQGPKLLIQFQNNGVVDDSQLPKDRFSAERLKGVDSTLKIQPAKLEDSAVYLCASSPSPAMNTGELFFGEGSRLTVL.

This clonotype was counted many times. V is TRBV5-4 and J is TRBJ2-1; 9 nucleotides align to TRBD2. J lost 2 bases, V lost 3 bases, and 6 bases had no gene match. This CDR3 is built from 16 residues. Germline V lookup: CDR1 SGHNT, CDR2 YYREEE (reference sequence). This CDR3 is CASSSHIAGAYNEQFF. DNA for the CDR3: TGTGCCAGCAGCTCACATATAGCGGGAGCCTACAATGAGCAGTTCTTC.

The J gene is TRBJ1-2, the V gene TRBV7-2; 7 bases match TRBD1. CDR3 length: 13 amino acids. The V and J ends lost 3 bases and 8 bases, in that order; junction bases with no gene match: 6. Germline V gives CDR1 SGHTA, CDR2 FQGNSA. For the CDR3, the DNA is TGTGCCAGCAGCTTTCGACAGGGTGGGGGCTACACCTTC. Its protein is CASSFRQGGGYTF.

This clonotype was seen a few times. The rearrangement uses TRBV10-3 and TRBJ1-2; a weak D match, TRBD1 (5 bases). This CDR3 is built from 14 residues. The V end was cut by 0 bases, the J end by 3 bases, with 8 bases between. CDR1 and CDR2 from the germline V gene are ENHRY and SYGVKD. The CDR3 here is CAISESQGDYGYTF. CDR3 DNA: TGTGCCATCAGTGAGTCGCAGGGAGACTATGGCTACACCTTC.

This clonotype has at least ten counts. The DNA for the CDR3 is TGTGCCAGCAGCTTGGGAGGGACTAACAATGAGCAGTTCTTC. Its protein is CASSLGGTNNEQFF. This chain links TRBV7-2 with TRBJ2-1, with 7 positions matching TRBD2. The CDR3 is made up of 14 amino acids. The germline gives CDR1 SGHTA, CDR2 FQGNSA. Trimming cost V 3 bases and J 5 bases; bases outside gene matches: 4.